This is a list of T cell receptor beta chains from one sample in a study of technical replicates of blood from a few donors. Profiling relied on immunoSEQ multiplex PCR, and the TCRdb table lists in-frame clones only, not all of them. This repertoire shows roughly 80,000 clones, 93% found once; its top ten account for about 0.41%. The sequencing input was T cells isolated from PBMCs. The source of these receptors is a human donor in good health. CDR3s include the opening cysteine and the closing phenylalanine or tryptophan. The D gene is left open where the match is weak. Some rows have no size entry. The others give once, few or many, or a class for an expanded clone.

clone size	D gene	V gene	J gene	CDR3 DNA	CDR3 protein
-	-	TRBV7-8	TRBJ1-5	TGTGCCAGCAGCTTAGTTTTAGATCAGCCCCAGCATTTT	CASSLVLDQPQHF
-	-	TRBV7-6	TRBJ1-2	TGTGCCAGCAGCTTTAACCGGGAGGGCTATGGCTACACCTTC	CASSFNREGYGYTF
-	TRBD1	TRBV2	TRBJ1-4	TGTGCCAGCGCGGACAGGCGCAATGAAAAACTGTTTTTT	CASADRRNEKLFF
-	-	TRBV10-1	TRBJ1-5	TGCGCCAGCAGTGACTCCCATCAGCCCCAGCATTTT	CASSDSHQPQHF
few	-	TRBV4-1	TRBJ2-1	TGCGCCAGCAGCCCCCTGACTAGTAACAATGAGCAGTTCTTC	CASSPLTSNNEQFF
-	TRBD2	TRBV6-5	TRBJ2-5	TGTGCCAGCAGTCCCGGGGGGGGGAACCAAGAGACCCAGTACTTC	CASSPGGGNQETQYF
-	-	TRBV7-9	TRBJ1-1	TGTGCCAGCAGCAGAAGAGGGCATGTAGACACTGAAGCTTTCTTT	CASSRRGHVDTEAFF
-	-	TRBV4-2	TRBJ1-1	TGTGCCAGCAGCCAAATACCTTTAGCAGACACTGAAGCTTTCTTT	CASSQIPLADTEAFF
-	TRBD2	TRBV7-9	TRBJ2-1	TGTGCCAGCAGCCTGGGACTAGCGGTCAATGAGCAGTTCTTC	CASSLGLAVNEQFF
-	TRBD1	TRBV19	TRBJ1-5	TGTGCCAGTAGTACGACAGGGGGCTATCAGCCCCAGCATTTT	CASSTTGGYQPQHF
once	-	TRBV29-1	TRBJ2-7	TGCAGCGCTCTAGACGGCTACTCCTACGAGCAGTACTTC	CSALDGYSYEQYF
-	TRBD1	TRBV28	TRBJ1-2	TGTGCCAGCAGTTCGCCCATGGTTCAGGGGGGAGCCCGGGGCTACACCTTC	CASSSPMVQGGARGYTF
-	TRBD1	TRBV19	TRBJ1-4	TGTGCCAGTAAAACAGGGGGGTCGGCTAATGAAAAACTGTTTTTT	CASKTGGSANEKLFF
-	TRBD1	TRBV4-1	TRBJ2-1	TGCGCCAGCAGCCAAGAGGGGACAGGACCGGTTGATGAGCAGTTCTTC	CASSQEGTGPVDEQFF
-	TRBD1	TRBV5-1	TRBJ1-2	TGCGCCAGCAGCTTGGCCGGGACAGGGAACGATGGCTACACCTTC	CASSLAGTGNDGYTF
-	TRBD1	TRBV7-9	TRBJ1-4	TGTGCCAGCAGCTTAGAAACAGGGGCAAATGAAAAACTGTTTTTT	CASSLETGANEKLFF
-	-	TRBV4-1	TRBJ1-1	TGCGCCAGCAGCCCGACCTCAGGGGAAGTTGAAGCTTTCTTT	CASSPTSGEVEAFF
-	-	TRBV11-2	TRBJ1-2	TGTGCCAGCAGCTTAGATTCAGGTTCCTTTTTCTATGGCTACACCTTC	CASSLDSGSFFYGYTF
-	TRBD2	TRBV9	TRBJ2-1	TGTGCCAGCAGCGTAGCACTAGCGGGCAATGAGCAGTTCTTC	CASSVALAGNEQFF
few	TRBD2	TRBV5-6	TRBJ2-1	TGTGCCAGCAGCTTGATAGCGGGGGACAATGAGCAGTTCTTC	CASSLIAGDNEQFF
-	TRBD1	TRBV29-1	TRBJ1-1	TGCAGCGTGTTGGACAGGGCAATGCCAAGGATGAACACTGAAGCTTTCTTT	CSVLDRAMPRMNTEAFF
-	-	TRBV18	TRBJ2-6	TGTGCCAGCTCACCAGGGGGGGGCCGGGCTGGGGCCAACGTCCTGACTTTC	CASSPGGGRAGANVLTF
once	-	TRBV7-2	TRBJ1-5	TGTGCCAGCAGCTTAGTCCTAGGTAATCAGCCCCAGCATTTT	CASSLVLGNQPQHF
once	-	TRBV6-5	TRBJ2-7	TGTGCCAGCAGTCCAATCGGTCCCTACGAGCAGTACTTC	CASSPIGPYEQYF
-	TRBD2	TRBV10-3	TRBJ2-7	TGTGCCATCAGTGATGGGACTAGCGGGAACTACGAGCAGTACTTC	CAISDGTSGNYEQYF
-	-	TRBV18	TRBJ2-7	TGTGCCAGCTCACCAGGATCCCGGGACACCTACGAGCAGTACTTC	CASSPGSRDTYEQYF
-	-	TRBV29-1	TRBJ1-1	TGCAGCGTTAGGGGAGGAATCACTGAAGCTTTCTTT	CSVRGGITEAFF
-	-	TRBV6-1	TRBJ1-3	TGTGCCAGCATTCTGGGGGCTGAAAACACCATATATTTT	CASILGAENTIYF
-	TRBD2	TRBV29-1	TRBJ2-1	TGCAGCGTCCAAGCGGGAGTAAATGTGAATGAGCAGTTCTTC	CSVQAGVNVNEQFF
-	TRBD2	TRBV6-5	TRBJ2-1	TGTGCCAGCATAAGGACTAGCGGCATCTACAATGAGCAGTTCTTC	CASIRTSGIYNEQFF
-	-	TRBV6-1	TRBJ2-7	TGTGCCAGCAAACCACCGGGGTCCTACGAGCAGTACTTC	CASKPPGSYEQYF
once	TRBD1	TRBV28	TRBJ1-2	TGTGCCAGCAGTAGTCGGGACAGGGTATACTATGGCTACACCTTC	CASSSRDRVYYGYTF
-	-	TRBV28	TRBJ1-4	TGTGCCAGCAGTTTTACAGGGACTAATGAAAAACTGTTTTTT	CASSFTGTNEKLFF
-	-	TRBV30	TRBJ2-5	TGTGCCTGGAGTTGGACTCTCGAGACCCAGTACTTC	CAWSWTLETQYF
-	TRBD1	TRBV5-1	TRBJ1-1	TGCGCCAGCAGCTTGCCCGGGACAGTGAACACTGAAGCTTTCTTT	CASSLPGTVNTEAFF
-	-	TRBV5-5	TRBJ1-2	TGTGCCAGCAGCCCCCTTACATCCAACTATGGCTACACCTTC	CASSPLTSNYGYTF
-	TRBD1	TRBV10-3	TRBJ1-2	TGTGCCATCAGAGGGGGCGCTGGCTATGGCTACACCTTC	CAIRGGAGYGYTF
-	TRBD2	TRBV6-5	TRBJ2-3	TGTGCCAGCAGTTACACTAGCGGGAGCACAGATACGCAGTATTTT	CASSYTSGSTDTQYF
-	TRBD1	TRBV7-2	TRBJ1-5	TGTGCCAGCAGCTTAACAGGGGTCAATCAGCCCCAGCATTTT	CASSLTGVNQPQHF
-	TRBD2	TRBV9	TRBJ2-2	TGTGCCAGCAGCGCCCGGACTAGCGGGAGGGAGCTGTTTTTT	CASSARTSGRELFF
-	-	TRBV4-3	TRBJ1-1	TGCGCCAGCAGCCAGGAAACAGGGTGGACTGAAGCTTTCTTT	CASSQETGWTEAFF
-	-	TRBV7-8	TRBJ1-5	TGTGCCAGCAGCTTAGGCACAGGGATCCATCAGCCCCAGCATTTT	CASSLGTGIHQPQHF
-	TRBD2	TRBV5-1	TRBJ2-3	TGCGCCAGCAGCTTGGTTCTAGCGGGAGATCGGGATACGCAGTATTTT	CASSLVLAGDRDTQYF
-	-	TRBV18	TRBJ1-5	TGTGCCAGCTCACCGGAGGAAAATCAGCCCCAGCATTTT	CASSPEENQPQHF
-	-	TRBV12-5	TRBJ1-5	TGTGCTAGTGGTTTGCCCCCCGAGGTGCCCCAGCATTTT	CASGLPPEVPQHF
-	-	TRBV11-3	TRBJ2-6	TGTGCCAGCACTGACACCTTCTCTGGGGCCAACGTCCTGACTTTC	CASTDTFSGANVLTF